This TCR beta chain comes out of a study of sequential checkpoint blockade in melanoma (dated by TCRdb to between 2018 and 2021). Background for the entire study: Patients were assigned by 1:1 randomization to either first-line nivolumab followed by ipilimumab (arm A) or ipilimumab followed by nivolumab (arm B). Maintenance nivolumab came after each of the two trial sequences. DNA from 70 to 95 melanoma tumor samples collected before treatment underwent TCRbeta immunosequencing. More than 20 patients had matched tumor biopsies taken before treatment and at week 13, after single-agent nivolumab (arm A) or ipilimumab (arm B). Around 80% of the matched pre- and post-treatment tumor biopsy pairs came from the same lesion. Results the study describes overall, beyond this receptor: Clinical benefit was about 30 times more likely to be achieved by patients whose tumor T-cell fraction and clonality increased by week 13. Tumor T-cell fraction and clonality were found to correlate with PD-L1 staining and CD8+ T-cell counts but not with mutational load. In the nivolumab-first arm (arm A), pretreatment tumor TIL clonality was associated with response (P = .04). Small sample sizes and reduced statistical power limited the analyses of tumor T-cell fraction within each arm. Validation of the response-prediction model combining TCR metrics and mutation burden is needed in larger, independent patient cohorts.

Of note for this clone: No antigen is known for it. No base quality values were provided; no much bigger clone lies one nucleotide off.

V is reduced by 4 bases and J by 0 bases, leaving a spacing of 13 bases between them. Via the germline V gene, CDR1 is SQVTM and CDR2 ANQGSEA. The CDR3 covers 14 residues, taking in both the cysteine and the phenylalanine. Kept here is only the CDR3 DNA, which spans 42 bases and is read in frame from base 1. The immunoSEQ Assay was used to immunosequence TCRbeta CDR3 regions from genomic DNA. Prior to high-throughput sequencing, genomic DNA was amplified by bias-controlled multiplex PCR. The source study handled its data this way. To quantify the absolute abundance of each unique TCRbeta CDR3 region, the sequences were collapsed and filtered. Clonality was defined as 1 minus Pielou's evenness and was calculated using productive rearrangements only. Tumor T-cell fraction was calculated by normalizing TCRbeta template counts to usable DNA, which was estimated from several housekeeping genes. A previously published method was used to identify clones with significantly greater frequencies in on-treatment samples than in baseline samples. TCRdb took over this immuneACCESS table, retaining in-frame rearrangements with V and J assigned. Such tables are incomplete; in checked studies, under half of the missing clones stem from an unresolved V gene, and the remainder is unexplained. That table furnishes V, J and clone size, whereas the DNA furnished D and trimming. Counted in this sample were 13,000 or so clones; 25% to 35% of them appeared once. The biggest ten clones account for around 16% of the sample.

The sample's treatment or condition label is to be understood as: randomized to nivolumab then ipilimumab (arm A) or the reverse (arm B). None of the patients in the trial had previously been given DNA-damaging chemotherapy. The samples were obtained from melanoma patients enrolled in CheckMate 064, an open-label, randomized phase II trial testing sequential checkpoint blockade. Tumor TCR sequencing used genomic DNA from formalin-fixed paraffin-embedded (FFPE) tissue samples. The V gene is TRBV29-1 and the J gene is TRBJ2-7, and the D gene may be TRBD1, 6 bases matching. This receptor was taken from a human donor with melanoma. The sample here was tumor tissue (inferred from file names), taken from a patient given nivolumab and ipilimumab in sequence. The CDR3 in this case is CSVGGQGLSYEQYF. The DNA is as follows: TGCAGCGTTGGAGGGCAGGGGCTCTCCTACGAGCAGTACTTC.